The 15 T cell receptor beta chains listed next were all sequenced from one sample in a study of cytomegalovirus exposure and HLA in healthy donors. PCR amplification relied on 60 Vbeta primers (plus 13 Jbeta primers). Generated by immunoSEQ multiplex PCR, the TCRdb table keeps only in-frame clones and is missing some. Of roughly 150,000 clones in the sample, more than 60% were seen once. Input material: PBMCs. All receptors come from a man younger than 30 in good health and CMV-seropositive.

This chain joins TRBV6-6 and TRBJ1-2, with TRBD1 matching 8 bases. The length of the CDR3 is 15 residues. The V and J ends lost 6 bases and 5 bases, in that order; junction bases with no gene match: 11. Germline V gene lookup returns CDR1 MNHNY and CDR2 SVGAGI (reference sequence). The CDR3 loop is CASRTIGQGLYGYTF. CDR3 in DNA: TGTGCCAGCAGGACCATTGGACAGGGACTTTATGGCTACACCTTC.

The rearrangement uses TRBV18 and TRBJ1-1; the D is unclear. Germline CDR1 KGHSH, CDR2 LQKENI. The CDR3 runs 14 residues. The germline V and J ends were trimmed by 3 bases and 3 bases, with 11 bases remaining between them. DNA of the CDR3: TGTGCCAGCTCACCGCGGCAGACGGACACTGAAGCTTTCTTT. Residues: CASSPRQTDTEAFF.

V gene TRBV4-2 combines with J gene TRBJ1-1; D gene uncertain. The length of the CDR3 is 13 residues. With 3 bases removed from V and 4 bases from J, the gap between germline ends came to 9 bases. Germline CDR1 is LGHNA and CDR2 is YNFKEQ. CDR3 in amino acids: CASSQEPGTEAFF. CDR3 in DNA: TGTGCCAGCAGCCAGGAACCGGGCACTGAAGCTTTCTTT.

This clone is a singleton in its sample. The V call is TRBV9, the J call TRBJ2-4; the match to TRBD2 covers 8 bases. This CDR3 spans 15 amino acids. Trimming cost V 0 bases and J 2 bases; bases outside gene matches: 1. Germline V gene sequence: CDR1 SGDLS, CDR2 YYNGEE. In DNA form, the CDR3 reads TGTGCCAGCAGCGTAGCGGGAGGGCCCAAAAACATTCAGTACTTC. Protein: CASSVAGGPKNIQYF.

V gene TRBV21-1 combines with J gene TRBJ2-4; TRBD1 is taken as the D call from the table, unchecked against the DNA. TRBV21-1 is labeled a pseudogene. CDR3 length equals 17 residues. CDR3 sequence reads: CASSRLGDRGTKNIQYF. CDR3 sequence (DNA): TGTGCCAGCAGCCGCTTGGGAGACAGGGGAACCAAAAACATTCAGTACTTC.

This clone was detected a few times. This chain connects TRBV5-1 to TRBJ1-2; 7 nucleotides match TRBD1. The CDR3 has 14 amino acids. The V gene's germline CDR1 is SGHRS and CDR2 YFSETQ. With V trimmed by 4 bases and J by 0 bases, 3 bases remained unmatched. The CDR3 DNA sequence: TGCGCCAGCAGCCAACAGGGGACTAACTATGGCTACACCTTC. This sequence encodes CASSQQGTNYGYTF.

In nucleotides, the CDR3 is TGTGCCAGCAGATTCAGGGTTTCTGGCTACACCTTC. As protein: CASRFRVSGYTF. The chain combines TRBV28 with TRBJ1-2; perhaps TRBD1 as D (5 bases). V shed 6 bases and J shed 7 bases, with 12 bases lying between them. Germline V gives CDR1 MDHEN, CDR2 SYDVKM. The CDR3 runs 12 residues.

The V gene is TRBV27, the J gene TRBJ2-2; no firm D call. The CDR3 spans 14 residues. V lost 2 bases to trimming and J lost 5 bases, with 9 bases between them. From germline, CDR1 is MNHEY and CDR2 SMNVEV (reference sequence). The DNA for the CDR3 is TGTGCCAGCAGTTTAGGCCTTCAGACCGGGGAGCTGTTTTTT. Translating gives CASSLGLQTGELFF.

The CDR3 DNA follows: TGTGCCAGCAGTTTATCGTTAGGAGCCCGCGGCTACACCTTC. Its protein product is CASSLSLGARGYTF. The chain recombines TRBV27 with TRBJ1-2; D remains ambiguous. Germline-derived CDR1 and CDR2 are MNHEY and SMNVEV (reference sequence). The CDR3 runs 14 residues. V dropped 0 bases and J dropped 8 bases, with 13 bases sitting between them.

The genes are TRBV6-1 and TRBJ2-7, with 8 bases aligning to TRBD1. After removal of 8 bases from V and 6 bases from J, the junction contained 3 bases not matched to a gene. Germline values: CDR1 MNHNS, CDR2 SASEGT. The CDR3 sequence is 11 residues long. CDR3 in DNA: TGTGCCAGCCAGGACAGGGTCGAGCAGTACTTC. Its translation: CASQDRVEQYF.

This clone turned up a few times. V usage is TRBV19 and J usage is TRBJ2-3; D is uncertain. V lost 1 base and J lost 6, with 8 bases in between. The CDR3 runs to 13 residues. Germline V lookup: CDR1 LNHDA, CDR2 SQIVND (reference sequence). The CDR3 sequence: CASSIARPDTQYF. The CDR3 DNA follows: TGTGCCAGTAGTATAGCTAGGCCCGATACGCAGTATTTT.

This clone was counted once. The chain is built from TRBV27 and TRBJ2-7; 11 bases agree with TRBD2. V trimming: 8 bases; J trimming: 0 bases; junction bases outside the gene matches: 15. Germline values: CDR1 MNHEY, CDR2 SMNVEV (reference sequence). CDR3 length: 18 amino acids. CDR3 in DNA: TGTGCCAGCGGACGACCGGGACTAGCGGAGAAAATCTCCTACGAGCAGTACTTC. It translates to CASGRPGLAEKISYEQYF.

This clone was seen a handful of times. The chain is built from TRBV5-6 and TRBJ1-4; 7 bases are shared with TRBD1. This CDR3 comprises 14 residues. The V segment lost 0 bases and the J segment 7 bases; nucleotides outside the gene matches: 3. Germline V lookup: CDR1 SGHDT, CDR2 YYEEEE. The CDR3 bases are TGTGCCAGCAGCTTGGGGGGGACAGCTGAAAAACTGTTTTTT. It translates to CASSLGGTAEKLFF.

This clone was counted a few times. This chain joins TRBV18 and TRBJ2-7; D gene ambiguous. In germline, CDR1 is KGHSH, CDR2 LQKENI. V was pared by 1 base and J by 6 bases, with 10 bases between. This CDR3 region has 13 residues. The CDR3 nucleotides are TGTGCCAGCTCACCACAAGAGGAGTGCGAGCAGTACTTC. It yields the protein CASSPQEECEQYF.

The chain is built from TRBV5-6 and TRBJ1-1, with TRBD1 identical over 11 bases. Losses at the gene ends were 7 bases for V and 3 bases for J; bases not matched to a gene: 8. Per the germline V gene, CDR1 is SGHDT and CDR2 is YYEEEE. This CDR3 comprises 15 residues. Here the CDR3 DNA reads TGTGCCAGCGGAAGGACAGGGGGCTGGGACACTGAAGCTTTCTTT. Translated: CASGRTGGWDTEAFF.